The 28 T cell receptor beta chains reported below all come from one sample, sequenced in a study of T cell responses to AZD1222 COVID-19 vaccine. The data were produced by immunoSEQ multiplex PCR, yet TCRdb's version contains in-frame clones alone and is incomplete. In the table there are about 140,000 clones, more than 85% of which are singletons. Here the sequenced sample was peripheral blood, taken on day 0 of AZD1222 vaccination. These receptor sequences come from an adult in good health.

V gene TRBV3-1 (or the pseudogene TRBV3-2) combines with J gene TRBJ1-3; 8 nucleotides align to TRBD1. The CDR3 sequence is 17 residues long. V lost 0 bases, J lost 4 bases, and 8 bases stayed unmatched. Germline CDR1 LGHDT, CDR2 YNNKEL (reference sequence). For the CDR3, the DNA is TGTGCCAGCAGCCAAGAAAGTACAGGGGGGAGAGGAAACACCATATATTTT. Its protein is CASSQESTGGRGNTIYF.

The chain recombines TRBV6-4 with TRBJ2-3; TRBD2 matches at 9 bases. CDR3 size: 15 residues. The V gene end was trimmed by 3 bases and the J gene end by 2 bases; junction bases not matched to a gene: 3. Germline CDR1 is MRHNA and CDR2 is SNTAGT. The CDR3 loop reads CASSEASGDTDTQYF. CDR3 in DNA: TGTGCCAGCAGTGAGGCTAGCGGGGACACAGATACGCAGTATTTT.

This clone appeared a single time. This rearrangement joins TRBV7-9 to TRBJ1-1; D is unresolved. The CDR3 runs 14 residues. The germline V gene encodes CDR1 SEHNR and CDR2 FQNEAQ (reference sequence). V lost 5 bases, J lost 0 bases, and 10 bases lay in between. CDR3 in amino acids: CASSPQDMNTEAFF. CDR3 in DNA: TGTGCCAGCAGCCCCCAAGACATGAACACTGAAGCTTTCTTT.

The J gene is TRBJ1-5, the V gene TRBV6-5, with D perhaps TRBD1 (5 bases). Deletions cut 8 bases from V and 3 bases from J, with 11 bases between. CDR3 size: 13 residues. CDR1 is MNHEY, CDR2 SVGAGI, per germline. DNA of the CDR3: TGTGCCAGCTCCTGGGGGATCAATCAGCCCCAGCATTTT. It is translated as CASSWGINQPQHF.

This clone has just one count. V usage is TRBV19 and J usage is TRBJ1-5; weak D call: TRBD1 (5 bases). The germline V gene has CDR1 LNHDA and CDR2 SQIVND (reference sequence). The CDR3 consists of 16 residues. The V gene lost 5 bases and the J gene lost 4 bases, with 18 bases spanning the gap. CDR3 bases: TGTGCCAGTAGTCCGATACATGGAGGGGCTAATCAGCCCCAGCATTTT. As protein: CASSPIHGGANQPQHF.

The chain joins TRBV7-3 to TRBJ2-7; either TRBD1 or TRBD2 may fit D (6 bases each). The CDR3 length is 15 residues. The germline CDR1 and CDR2 sequences are SGHTA and FQGTGA. V was pared by 8 bases and J by 2 bases, with 19 bases between. The CDR3 reads CASQTHAGGAYEQYF. In nucleotides, the CDR3 is TGTGCCAGCCAAACCCACGCCGGGGGCGCCTACGAGCAGTACTTC.

J is TRBJ2-2 and V is TRBV18, with TRBD2 identical over 7 bases. CDR1 is KGHSH and CDR2 is LQKENI in the germline V gene. V was pared by 3 bases and J by 4 bases, with 5 bases of the junction left unmatched. This CDR3 is 15 amino acids long. CDR3 residues: CASSPGGGSTGELFF. The CDR3 DNA follows: TGTGCCAGCTCACCGGGAGGCGGGAGCACCGGGGAGCTGTTTTTT.

The chain joins TRBV2 to TRBJ2-2; D gene unclear. V lost 9 bases to trimming and J lost 9 bases, with 11 bases between them. The V gene's germline CDR1 is SNHLY and CDR2 FYNNEI. The CDR3 extends over 11 amino acids. CDR3 in DNA: TGTGCCAGTTCTGTTCGGAGGGAGCTGTTTTTT. Its translation: CASSVRRELFF.

The chain employs TRBV30 and TRBJ2-7; 8 nucleotides match TRBD1. CDR1 is GTSNPN and CDR2 is SVGIG in the germline V gene (reference sequence). CDR3 length: 16 amino acids. Unmatched junction bases numbered 18, after V lost 8 bases and J lost 3 bases. The CDR3 coding sequence is TGTGCCGGGACCCCAACCGATCAGGGGGCTGGCTACGAGCAGTACTTC. This codes for CAGTPTDQGAGYEQYF.

The J gene is TRBJ1-3, the V gene TRBV5-1; D not resolved. V lost 1 base and J 0 bases, leaving 11 bases between the germline ends. The CDR3 length is 16 residues. Germline V gene data show CDR1 as SGHRS and CDR2 as YFSETQ. CDR3 in DNA: TGCGCCAGCAGCTTGTTTAGCGGGAACTCTGGAAACACCATATATTTT. Translated, it gives CASSLFSGNSGNTIYF.

The rearrangement uses TRBV10-3 and TRBJ1-4; no definite D call. This CDR3 region has 15 residues. Germline lookup yields CDR1 ENHRY and CDR2 SYGVKD. Trimming cost V 0 bases and J 5 bases, with 10 bases left between them. DNA of the CDR3: TGTGCCATCAGTGAGTCGACACGGCAGAATGAAAAACTGTTTTTT. Protein: CAISESTRQNEKLFF.

The chain couples TRBV18 to TRBJ1-4, with 7 bases matching TRBD1. V shed 2 bases and J 6 bases; nucleotides not matched to a gene: 6. The V gene's germline CDR1 is KGHSH and CDR2 LQKENI. CDR3 length: 15 residues. The CDR3 loop is CASSPDEGAHEKLFF. DNA of the CDR3: TGTGCCAGCTCACCAGACGAGGGGGCTCATGAAAAACTGTTTTTT.

The chain employs TRBV7-9 and TRBJ1-6; TRBD1 is a possible D gene (5 bases). V was shortened by 5 bases and J by 9 bases, with 17 bases between the two germline ends. The CDR3 consists of 15 residues. CDR1 and CDR2 (germline): SEHNR, FQNEAQ (reference sequence). The CDR3, as DNA: TGTGCCAGCAGCCACTGGCAGGGAGATAGTTCACCCCTCCACTTT. Translation gives CASSHWQGDSSPLHF.

This clone was recorded only once. The rearrangement joins TRBV5-4 to TRBJ2-5, with a possible D match to TRBD1 (5 bases). Looked up from germline, CDR1 is SGHNT and CDR2 is YYREEE (reference sequence). Trimming removed 5 bases from V and 3 bases from J, with 11 bases in between. The CDR3 runs to 13 residues. The CDR3: CASRERQKETQYF. The DNA for the CDR3 is TGTGCCAGCAGGGAGAGACAGAAAGAGACCCAGTACTTC. The variable domain in full, with the rest retrieved from reference TRBV5-4 and TRBJ2-5, is ETGVTQSPTHLIKTRGQQVTLRCSSQSGHNTVSWYQQALGQGPQFIFQYYREEENGRGNFPPRFSGLQFPNYSSELNVNALELDDSALYLCASRERQKETQYFGPGTRLLVL.

V is TRBV9 and J is TRBJ1-2; weak D call: TRBD1 (5 bases). Germline values: CDR1 SGDLS, CDR2 YYNGEE. The V gene lost 0 bases and the J gene lost 2 bases, with 8 bases spanning the gap. The CDR3 is 14 amino acids. CDR3 coding DNA: TGTGCCAGCAGCGTAGGCGGGGCGAACTATGGCTACACCTTC. Amino acids: CASSVGGANYGYTF. Together with reference TRBV9 and TRBJ1-2, the CDR3 gives the full variable domain: DSGVTQTPKHLITATGQRVTLRCSPRSGDLSVYWYQQSLDQGLQFLIQYYNGEERAKGNILERFSAQQFPDLHSELNLSSLELGDSALYFCASSVGGANYGYTFGSGTRLTVV.

With respect to this clone: A junction end diverges from the germline sequence, so it may reflect a read error. This chain uses TRBV29-1 with TRBJ2-7; the D gene is possibly TRBD1 (5 bases). The germline V gene encodes CDR1 SQVTM and CDR2 ANQGSEA. The CDR3 consists of 9 residues. This chain's CDR3 is CSPRQGCHF. Written as DNA, the CDR3 is TGCAGCCCGAGGCAGGGTTGCCACTTC.

This chain connects TRBV24-1 to TRBJ2-3, with D possibly matching TRBD2 (6 bases). The V end was cut by 3 bases, the J end by 6 bases, with 9 bases between. The CDR3 spans 13 residues. Germline CDR1 is KGHDR and CDR2 is SFDVKD. The CDR3, as DNA: TGTGCCACCAGTGATCTGACTAGGGATACGCAGTATTTT. This sequence encodes CATSDLTRDTQYF.

The rearrangement joins TRBV9 to TRBJ1-2; D perhaps matches TRBD1 (6 bases). The V and J ends lost 5 bases and 3 bases respectively, with 11 bases between them. CDR3 length: 13 amino acids. Germline lookup yields CDR1 SGDLS and CDR2 YYNGEE. The CDR3 region has the DNA TGTGCCAGCAGTGAGGGGGGGTACTATGGCTACACCTTC. The encoded protein is CASSEGGYYGYTF.

The V call is TRBV9, the J call TRBJ1-6; 7 nucleotides agree with TRBD1. The CDR3 runs to 15 residues. CDR1 is SGDLS and CDR2 is YYNGEE in the germline V gene. The trim removed 6 bases at V and 3 bases at J, leaving 6 bases unmatched. CDR3 sequence reads: CASTIGTDYNSPLHF. The CDR3 bases are TGTGCCAGCACTATCGGGACAGACTATAATTCACCCCTCCACTTT.

The gene calls are TRBV5-6 and TRBJ1-3; D unresolved. Trimming took off 2 bases at V and 0 bases at J, with 15 bases between the two ends. The CDR3 is 17 amino acids. The germline CDR1 and CDR2 sequences are SGHDT and YYEEEE. CDR3 sequence reads: CASSLDLTPSSGNTIYF. The CDR3 DNA is TGTGCCAGCAGCTTAGACCTGACACCGAGCTCTGGAAACACCATATATTTT. Supplemented by reference TRBV5-6 and TRBJ1-3, the full variable domain reads DAGVTQSPTHLIKTRGQQVTLRCSPKSGHDTVSWYQQALGQGPQFIFQYYEEEERQRGNFPDRFSGHQFPNYSSELNVNALLLGDSALYLCASSLDLTPSSGNTIYFGEGSWLTVV.

V usage is TRBV7-9 and J usage is TRBJ1-5; D not resolved. The CDR3 contains 12 residues. V was trimmed by 1 base and J by 6 bases, leaving 4 bases between them. Germline assignment: CDR1 SEHNR and CDR2 FQNEAQ (reference sequence). The CDR3 protein is CASSLGAQPQHF. CDR3 DNA sequence: TGTGCCAGCAGCTTAGGTGCTCAGCCCCAGCATTTT.

The rearrangement uses TRBV28 and TRBJ1-6, with D hard to call. The CDR3 is made up of 16 amino acids. In germline, CDR1 is MDHEN, CDR2 SYDVKM. Trimming pared 2 bases from V and 0 bases from J, leaving 8 bases between. CDR3 nucleotides: TGTGCCAGCAGTTTAGGGCGGAGCTCCTATAATTCACCCCTCCACTTT. Translating it yields CASSLGRSSYNSPLHF.

The chain joins TRBV7-2 to TRBJ1-3, with D unresolved. The V end lost 5 bases, the J end lost 3 bases, and 11 bases lay between the germline ends. Germline assignment: CDR1 SGHTA and CDR2 FQGNSA. CDR3 length: 14 residues. The CDR3 nucleotides read TGTGCCAGCAGCCCGACGTGGGGTGGAAACACCATATATTTT. Its protein product is CASSPTWGGNTIYF.

The chain employs TRBV3-1 (or the pseudogene TRBV3-2) and TRBJ2-7; no reliable D call. Trimming removed 4 bases at V and 0 bases at J, with 22 bases between. Per the germline V gene, CDR1 is LGHDT and CDR2 is YNNKEL (reference sequence). The CDR3 consists of 18 residues. In DNA form, the CDR3 reads TGTGCCAGCAGCCTGGAGTTCCACATTGACGGAGACTCCTACGAGCAGTACTTC. Amino acid sequence: CASSLEFHIDGDSYEQYF.

CDR3 in amino acids: CASIPLVSIPQTGNGYTF. In DNA form, the CDR3 reads TGCGCCAGCATCCCCCTGGTATCGATCCCTCAGACAGGGAATGGCTACACCTTC. This chain connects TRBV4-1 to TRBJ1-2; 7 nucleotides match TRBD1. Per germline, CDR1 MGHRA and CDR2 YSYEKL. The CDR3 is 18 residues long. After removal of 7 bases from V and 6 bases from J, the junction contained 23 bases not matched to a gene.

The table lists this clone with a few counts. V gene TRBV6-2 or TRBV6-3 combines with J gene TRBJ2-1; D is unclear. This CDR3 has 12 amino acids. Germline CDR1 is MNHEY and CDR2 is SVGEGT. The ends were cut back, 5 bases at V and 9 bases at J, with 11 bases in the middle. CDR3: CASSPSGREQFF. CDR3 sequence (DNA): TGTGCCAGCAGTCCCTCGGGCCGTGAGCAGTTCTTC.

This rearrangement joins TRBV7-3 to TRBJ2-5; D might be TRBD1 (7 bases). CDR1 and CDR2 (germline): SGHTA, FQGTGA. The CDR3 runs to 15 residues. V shed 5 bases and J shed 1 base, with 14 bases lying between them. DNA for the CDR3: TGTGCCAGCAGCCACGCAGGGGGGTTCCAAGAGACCCAGTACTTC. Its translation is CASSHAGGFQETQYF.

The rearrangement uses TRBV7-3 and TRBJ1-1; D gene unclear. There are 13 residues in the CDR3. CDR1 is SGHTA and CDR2 is FQGTGA in the germline V gene. The ends were cut back, 1 base at V and 7 bases at J, with 10 bases in the middle. This CDR3 reads CASSLNRQLEAFF. The DNA for the CDR3 is TGTGCCAGCAGCTTAAACCGCCAACTTGAAGCTTTCTTT. Supplemented by reference TRBV7-3 and TRBJ1-1, the full variable domain reads GAGVSQTPSNKVTEKGKYVELRCDPISGHTALYWYRQSLGQGPEFLIYFQGTGAADDSGLPNDRFFAVRPEGSVSTLKIQRTERGDSAVYLCASSLNRQLEAFFGQGTRLTVV.